These 30 T cell receptor beta chains were sequenced from one sample in a study of T cells in Graves' hyperthyroidism and ophthalmopathy (dated by TCRdb to about 2019). Libraries came from multiplex PCR. The reads were generated on an Illumina HiSeq 2000. Amplification of TCR beta CDR3 regions was carried out from RNA transcripts. A first-round RT-PCR of the TCR CDR3 used the HTBI primer set with the Qiagen OneStep RT-PCR kit. TCRdb handled the public reads itself, with Q25 trimming in fastp and clone calling in MiXCR, and kept productive beta chains. Every distinct CDR3 protein forms one entry, paired with its most common genes and DNA. This sample gives about 540,000 distinct CDR3 sequences in total; 40% to 55% of them show up just once. 8% to 8.5% of the sample belongs to the ten largest clones. The sample consisted of peripheral blood or thyroid tissue (not recorded which). These receptors were collected from a woman aged 18-29 years with Graves' hyperthyroidism. Donor details come from another sample of the same person, matched by shared clones.

The chain couples TRBV9 to TRBJ1-1, with D uncertain. Trimming pared 0 bases from V and 3 bases from J, leaving 12 bases between. Germline values: CDR1 SGDLS, CDR2 YYNGEE. CDR3 size: 15 residues. The CDR3 here is CASSVVSGGDTEAFF. The CDR3 DNA is TGTGCCAGCAGCGTAGTTTCAGGAGGAGACACTGAAGCTTTCTTT.

This clonotype appeared many times. This chain joins TRBV7-9 and TRBJ2-7; TRBD1 is a possible D gene (5 bases). Between the trimmed V and J ends, which lost 5 bases and 2 bases, there was a span of 10 bases. This CDR3 contains 13 residues. CDR1 and CDR2 (germline): SEHNR, FQNEAQ (reference sequence). The CDR3 sequence: CASSQTVTYEQYF. The CDR3 DNA follows: TGTGCCAGCAGCCAGACAGTGACCTACGAGCAGTACTTC. Based on the CDR3 plus reference TRBV7-9 and TRBJ2-7, the full variable domain is DTGVSQNPRHKITKRGQNVTFRCDPISEHNRLYWYRQTLGQGPEFLTYFQNEAQLEKSRLLSDRFSAERPKGSFSTLEIQRTEQGDSAMYLCASSQTVTYEQYFGPGTRLTVT.

This clonotype was seen repeatedly, ten times or more. This chain joins TRBV10-3 and TRBJ1-5; D is unresolved. Between the trimmed V and J ends, which lost 0 bases and 4 bases, there was a span of 7 bases. The germline gives CDR1 ENHRY, CDR2 SYGVKD. CDR3 length: 14 residues. The CDR3 nucleotides are TGTGCCATCAGTGAGTCGGGTGGAAATCAGCCCCAGCATTTT. Amino acid sequence: CAISESGGNQPQHF.

This clonotype has just one count. One junction end does not reproduce the germline sequence, and a read error may be involved. V and J are TRBV7-7 and TRBJ1-2, with a possible D match to TRBD1 (5 bases). Per the germline V gene, CDR1 is SSHAT and CDR2 is FNYEAQ (reference sequence). The CDR3 is 13 amino acids. The CDR3 sequence is CASSSDTNYGYTF. Written as DNA, the CDR3 is TGTGCTAGCAGCTCGGACACTAACTATGGCTACACCTTC.

This clonotype appeared a few times. This chain links TRBV20-1 with TRBJ2-7, with no clear D. V gave up 0 bases and J gave up 4 bases, with 22 bases separating them. The CDR3 extends over 17 amino acids. Germline V gene sequence: CDR1 DFQATT, CDR2 SNEGSKA (reference sequence). CDR3 bases: TGCAGTGCTAGAGAAGCCTCCCAGAGACCGCAGAATTACGAGCAGTACTTC. Residues: CSAREASQRPQNYEQYF.

Comment on this clonotype: A much larger clone lies one base from this, so it may be a read error. The chain's CDR3 is CASSLGGAADEQYF. The CDR3 region has the DNA TGTGCCAGCAGCTTAGGTGGGGCCGCTGACGAGCAGTACTTC. The V and J genes are TRBV7-8 and TRBJ2-7, with TRBD1 as a possible D gene (5 bases). Germline-derived CDR1 and CDR2 are SGHVS and FQNEAQ. The CDR3 extends over 14 amino acids. With 1 base removed from V and 5 bases from J, the gap between germline ends came to 12 bases.

This chain links TRBV7-2 with TRBJ2-7; 9 nucleotides line up with TRBD1. Germline-derived CDR1 and CDR2 are SGHTA and FQGNSA. V shed 6 bases, J shed 2 bases, and the junction held 8 bases outside the gene matches. The CDR3 covers 15 residues. The CDR3 coding sequence is TGTGCCAGCAGTCGCGGACAGGGGCCCACCTACGAGCAGTACTTC. Protein: CASSRGQGPTYEQYF.

Notes on this clonotype: This likely comes from a read error, as the CDR3 has no conserved phenylalanine or tryptophan at its end. The chain recombines TRBV15 with TRBJ1-2; possible D gene TRBD1, 5 bases. The CDR3 extends over 14 amino acids. V was pared by 5 bases and J by 6 bases, with 16 bases between. The germline gives CDR1 LNHNV, CDR2 YYDKDF (reference sequence). Here the CDR3 DNA reads TGTGCCACCAGCCGAACGGGGGTCACGCATGGCTACACCCTC. The encoded protein is CATSRTGVTHGYTL.

The chain uses TRBV29-1 and TRBJ1-1; a possible D gene is TRBD1 (6 bases). Between the trimmed V and J ends, which lost 8 bases and 2 bases, there was a span of 15 bases. The germline gives CDR1 SQVTM, CDR2 ANQGSEA. This CDR3 is built from 13 residues. The CDR3 region is CSPRGQGNTEAFF. For the CDR3, the DNA is TGCAGCCCACGGGGGCAGGGCAACACTGAAGCTTTCTTT.

V gene TRBV29-1 combines with J gene TRBJ1-2, with a possible D match to TRBD1 (6 bases). The length of the CDR3 is 13 residues. Germline assignment: CDR1 SQVTM and CDR2 ANQGSEA. V shed 8 bases and J shed 8 bases, with 21 bases lying between them. CDR3 sequence reads: CSSDSRGARGYTF. The CDR3 DNA follows: TGCAGCAGTGACTCCAGGGGCGCGAGAGGCTACACCTTC.

The rearrangement uses TRBV5-6 and TRBJ1-2; no reliable D call. This CDR3 has 11 amino acids. The V end was cut by 0 bases, the J end by 8 bases, with 5 bases between. Germline V gene lookup returns CDR1 SGHDT and CDR2 YYEEEE. The CDR3 DNA reads as TGTGCCAGCAGCTTGGAGTCAGGCTACACCTTC. This sequence encodes CASSLESGYTF.

This clonotype has a handful of counts. The chain is built from TRBV10-3 and TRBJ1-3; TRBD1 agrees at 9 bases. The ends lost 4 bases at V and 0 bases at J; junction bases unmatched: 7. CDR1 and CDR2 (germline): ENHRY, SYGVKD. The CDR3 runs to 17 residues. CDR3 residues: CAISGTGATNSGNTIYF. The DNA of the CDR3 is TGTGCCATCAGTGGGACAGGGGCGACCAACTCTGGAAACACCATATATTTT.

V gene TRBV2 combines with J gene TRBJ2-5, with D unclear. V gave up 8 bases and J gave up 5 bases, with 12 bases separating them. CDR3 length: 12 residues. The germline gives CDR1 SNHLY, CDR2 FYNNEI. In DNA form, the CDR3 reads TGTGCCAGCTCACCAGATATGGAGACCCAGTACTTC. It yields the protein CASSPDMETQYF.

V gene TRBV7-2 combines with J gene TRBJ1-6, with 7 bases identical to TRBD1. Trimming at V came to 5 bases and at J to 9 bases, leaving 7 bases not matched to a gene. The CDR3 has 14 residues. CDR1 SGHTA and CDR2 FQGNSA come from the germline V gene. This CDR3 reads CASSNEGARSPLHF. The CDR3 bases are TGTGCCAGCAGCAACGAGGGGGCGCGTTCACCCCTCCACTTT.

The chain has TRBV7-9 and TRBJ2-5; D unresolved. CDR3 length: 13 amino acids. V gave up 6 bases and J gave up 3 bases, with 11 bases separating them. Germline assignment: CDR1 SEHNR and CDR2 FQNEAQ (reference sequence). CDR3 sequence reads: CASSLMIEETQYF. In DNA form, the CDR3 reads TGTGCCAGCAGTTTGATGATCGAAGAGACCCAGTACTTC.

V usage is TRBV29-1 and J usage is TRBJ2-6; possible D gene TRBD2, 5 bases. This CDR3 has 13 amino acids. V dropped 8 bases and J dropped 0 bases, with 8 bases sitting between them. CDR1 and CDR2 (germline): SQVTM, ANQGSEA. The CDR3 region is CSQTISGANVLTF. In nucleotides, the CDR3 is TGCAGCCAGACTATCTCTGGGGCCAACGTCCTGACTTTC.

The chain employs TRBV24-1 and TRBJ2-2, with D perhaps TRBD1 or TRBD2 (6 bases each). CDR3 size: 17 residues. Germline V CDR1 and CDR2: KGHDR, SFDVKD. The V and J ends lost 3 bases and 4 bases respectively, with 17 bases between them. The CDR3 loop reads CATSDTSSRGLTGELFF. CDR3 sequence (DNA): TGTGCCACCAGTGATACTAGCAGTCGGGGGCTCACCGGGGAGCTGTTTTTT.

This chain links TRBV19 with TRBJ2-7, with 8 bases lining up with TRBD1. The germline V gene has CDR1 LNHDA and CDR2 SQIVND (reference sequence). V shed 10 bases and J 1 base; nucleotides not matched to a gene: 6. The CDR3 is made up of 13 amino acids. CDR3 sequence reads: CAIARDRSYEQYF. The CDR3 DNA reads TGTGCCATCGCCCGGGACAGGTCCTACGAGCAGTACTTC.

Notes on this clonotype: This CDR3 is missing its conserved last phenylalanine or tryptophan, likely due to a read error. The J gene is TRBJ1-1, the V gene TRBV24-1; 9 bases are a match to TRBD1. This CDR3 spans 15 amino acids. Germline V CDR1 and CDR2: KGHDR, SFDVKD. The J segment lost 5 bases and the V segment lost 2 bases, leaving 5 bases of the junction unmatched. In DNA, the CDR3 is TGTGCCACCAGTGATTCGACAGGGGGGGGTACTGAAGCTTTCCAT. It is translated as CATSDSTGGGTEAFH.

Turning to this clonotype: The junction and the germline gene differ at one end; a read error may be behind it. V usage is TRBV7-9 and J usage is TRBJ2-5; D perhaps matches TRBD1 (5 bases). Per germline, CDR1 SEHNR and CDR2 FQNEAQ (reference sequence). The CDR3 is made up of 14 amino acids. CDR3 protein: CASSQTLAGETQYF. The CDR3 DNA sequence: TGCGCCAGCAGCCAAACGTTAGCAGGGGAGACCCAGTACTTC.

V is TRBV25-1 and J is TRBJ1-1, with unresolved D. Germline V gene lookup returns CDR1 MGHDK and CDR2 SYGVNS. The germline V and J ends were trimmed by 1 base and 0 bases, with 6 bases remaining between them. The CDR3 is made up of 14 amino acids. CDR3 bases: TGTGCCAGCAGTGAATTCGGGATGAACACTGAAGCTTTCTTT. Protein product: CASSEFGMNTEAFF.

This clonotype appeared a few times. This chain joins TRBV11-2 and TRBJ2-7; D is unresolved. Germline-derived CDR1 and CDR2 are SGHAT and FQNNGV. With 8 bases removed from V and 3 bases from J, the gap between germline ends came to 14 bases. The CDR3 covers 13 residues. This CDR3 reads CASSPRQNYEQYF. CDR3 nucleotide sequence: TGTGCCAGCTCACCACGGCAGAACTACGAGCAGTACTTC. Based on the CDR3 plus reference TRBV11-2 and TRBJ2-7, the full variable domain is EAGVAQSPRYKIIEKRQSVAFWCNPISGHATLYWYQQILGQGPKLLIQFQNNGVVDDSQLPKDRFSAERLKGVDSTLKIQPAKLEDSAVYLCASSPRQNYEQYFGPGTRLTVT.

V gene TRBV19 combines with J gene TRBJ1-2; 7 nucleotides align to TRBD1. Trimming removed 4 bases from V and 8 bases from J; junction bases left unmatched: 10. The CDR3 is made up of 14 amino acids. Germline V gene data show CDR1 as LNHDA and CDR2 as SQIVND (reference sequence). The CDR3 DNA reads TGTGCCAGTAGTACAGGCAGGGGGTTAGGAGGCTACACCTTC. Encoded protein: CASSTGRGLGGYTF.

The chain combines TRBV2 with TRBJ2-5; the match to TRBD2 covers 7 bases. The CDR3 contains 16 residues. CDR1 is SNHLY, CDR2 FYNNEI, per germline. Trimming cost V 5 bases and J 2 bases; bases outside gene matches: 11. CDR3 DNA: TGTGCCAGCAGTTTTTTTTCGGCTAGCGGACAAGAGACCCAGTACTTC. The encoded protein is CASSFFSASGQETQYF.

This clonotype was counted ten times or more. This chain joins TRBV25-1 and TRBJ1-2; the D gene is possibly TRBD1 (6 bases). Germline-derived CDR1 and CDR2 are MGHDK and SYGVNS. V lost 5 bases, J lost 4 bases, and 11 bases lay in between. This CDR3 is built from 13 residues. The CDR3 protein is CASSSRGPYGYTF. CDR3 coding DNA: TGTGCCAGCAGTTCCCGGGGGCCCTATGGCTACACCTTC.

This clonotype was seen a few times. The rearrangement links TRBV12-3 or TRBV12-4 to TRBJ1-1; D is perhaps TRBD1 (5 bases). The ends were cut back, 3 bases at V and 5 bases at J, with 16 bases in the middle. CDR3 length: 15 residues. The CDR3 nucleotides are TGTGCCAGCAGTTTTCGACGGGGCCGGGGGACTGAAGCTTTCTTT. Amino acid sequence: CASSFRRGRGTEAFF.

This clonotype was observed a handful of times. The chain combines TRBV7-8 with TRBJ2-5, with 7 bases lining up with TRBD1. CDR3 length equals 15 residues. V lost 2 bases to trimming and J lost 4 bases; unmatched junction nucleotides: 7. Germline lookup yields CDR1 SGHVS and CDR2 FQNEAQ. The CDR3 coding sequence is TGTGCCAGCAGCTTATTGGGACAGTTGATAGAGACCCAGTACTTC. Residues: CASSLLGQLIETQYF.

This clonotype showed up many times. The rearrangement joins TRBV2 to TRBJ1-2; 7 bases are a match to TRBD1. The germline V gene encodes CDR1 SNHLY and CDR2 FYNNEI. The CDR3 contains 13 residues. V lost 5 bases to trimming and J lost 4 bases; unmatched junction nucleotides: 4. CDR3 amino acids: CASSPTGTYGYTF. The DNA for the CDR3 is TGTGCCAGCAGTCCGACAGGGACCTATGGCTACACCTTC.

This clonotype has ten or more counts. The chain links TRBV7-3 to TRBJ1-2; 7 bases are a match to TRBD1. Germline lookup yields CDR1 SGHTA and CDR2 FQGTGA. The CDR3 spans 13 residues. The J segment lost 7 bases and the V segment lost 4 bases, leaving 6 bases of the junction unmatched. Here the CDR3 reads CASSSTGKSGYTF. In nucleotides, the CDR3 is TGTGCCAGCAGCTCGACAGGGAAGAGTGGCTACACCTTC.

This clonotype showed up just once. The rearrangement links TRBV7-7 to TRBJ1-2; TRBD1 agrees at 9 bases. CDR3 length equals 17 residues. The V gene's germline CDR1 is SSHAT and CDR2 FNYEAQ (reference sequence). J gave up 6 bases and V 1 base, and 12 bases lay outside the gene matches. CDR3 in amino acids: CASSLVQGAPALHGYTF. The CDR3 DNA follows: TGTGCCAGCAGCTTAGTACAGGGGGCCCCTGCTCTCCATGGCTACACCTTC.